This T cell receptor (beta chain) was sequenced in a study of Tregs in tolerant kidney transplant recipients. This table comes from immunoSEQ multiplex PCR, and its TCRdb copy is limited to in-frame clones, with some not included. This table lists fewer than 35,000 clones. General observations from the study: Nucleotide sequences could not be compared across some patients' samples due to primer changes. Donor-specific Treg expansion exceeded global Treg expansion in tolerant patients, suggesting antigen drive. Expanding Tregs on activated donor B cells appeared to best identify donor-specific TCRbeta clones. Validation in larger populations is needed because few patients were studied.

Of note for this clone: As yet, its antigen is unknown. Sequencing ends 3 residues short of the CDR3 end; the germline J gene provides the rest.

The CDR3 sequence is 14 residues long. After removal of 8 bases from V and 7 bases from J, the junction contained 12 bases not matched to a gene. Germline assignment: CDR1 SGHVS and CDR2 FNYEAQ. The chain carries TRBV7-6 and TRBJ1-2; 8 bases line up with TRBD1. Source: CD8+ T cells from blood, taken before the transplant. This receptor was obtained from a human donor who received a combined kidney and bone marrow transplant. The sequenced part of the CDR3 DNA is TGTGCCAGCGGACCGAAAGGACAGGGAGGTGGC. This codes for CASGPKGQGGG. The CDR3 in its entirety is CASGPKGQGGGYTF.